This T cell receptor (beta chain) was profiled in a study of regulatory T cells in long-lasting Graves disease. In the study overall: Disease was considered persistent Graves' disease after over 5 years of antithyroid drugs (with positive TSH receptor antibodies).

Researchers made TCR beta libraries by using iRepertoire HTBI primers and running Arm-PCR on CDR3 regions. TCRdb fed the multiplex PCR reads into MiXCR, producing one record per CDR3 protein. The table includes about 660,000 distinct CDR3 sequences, around 32% detected once. The length of the CDR3 is 13 residues. Germline V gives CDR1 SGHRS, CDR2 YFSETQ. The V gene end was trimmed by 6 bases and the J gene end by 1 base; junction bases not matched to a gene: 4. As to time point: persistent/refractory GD, antithyroid drugs over 5 years with positive TRAb. PBMCs were the source of the RNA used for TCR sequencing.

Material: peripheral blood mononuclear cells (PBMCs), obtained when the disease was refractory, from a patient treated with antithyroid drugs. This rearrangement joins TRBV5-1 to TRBJ2-7; TRBD2 matches at 7 bases. This sequence was found in a female donor with Graves disease. In DNA, the CDR3 is TGCGCCAGCACTTACGGGGGGTCCTACGAGCAGTACTTC. Encoded protein: CASTYGGSYEQYF.